This TCR beta chain was found in a study of CD4 T cells in relation to SARS-CoV-2 and coronaviruses. Background on the study: PBMCs were cultured with antigen for roughly 9 days before TCR beta sequencing.

In regard to this clone: Its specificity is unknown.

The CDR3 runs to 15 residues. Germline-derived CDR1 and CDR2 are MNHEY and SVGAGI. V shed 6 bases and J shed 0 bases, with 14 bases lying between them. Sequencing used immunoSEQ multiplex PCR; TCRdb keeps in-frame clones, though not all of them. The sample has around 26,000 clones, 60% to 80% seen once; the top ten hold less than 25%. Before the COVID-19 pandemic, during about 2011-2019, CD4+ T cells were taken from unexposed donors. The cells were cultured for under 13 days before CD4+ T cells were isolated. Cultures held under 2.5 million PBMCs per well with around 9.8 IU/ml IL-2. Study-level points and caveats: Each donor contributed either pre-pandemic or post-infection samples, not both. Crossreactivity was assessed only for spike protein, not other viral proteins.

Specimen: CD4+ T cells from PBMCs, cultured in vitro. The chain recombines TRBV6-5 with TRBJ1-1; D is unclear. The receptor was derived from a human donor in good health. Written as DNA, the CDR3 is TGTGCCAGCAGGGGGTTAGGCGGGGTGAACACTGAAGCTTTCTTT. Translation gives CASRGLGGVNTEAFF.